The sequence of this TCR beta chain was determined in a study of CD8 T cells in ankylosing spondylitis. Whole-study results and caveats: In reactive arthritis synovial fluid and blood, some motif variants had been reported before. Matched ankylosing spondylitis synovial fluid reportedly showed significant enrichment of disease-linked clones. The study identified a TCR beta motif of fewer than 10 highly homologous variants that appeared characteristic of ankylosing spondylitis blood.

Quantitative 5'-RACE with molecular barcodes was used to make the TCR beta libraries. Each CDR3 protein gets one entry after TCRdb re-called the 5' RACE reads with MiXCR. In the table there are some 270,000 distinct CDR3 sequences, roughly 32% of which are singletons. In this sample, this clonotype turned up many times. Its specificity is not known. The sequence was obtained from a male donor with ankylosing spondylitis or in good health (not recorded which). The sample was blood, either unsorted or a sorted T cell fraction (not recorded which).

The CDR3 region has the DNA TGCAGTGCTAGAGAGATACAGGGGAGCTACACCTTC. This encodes CSAREIQGSYTF. This chain connects TRBV20-1 to TRBJ1-2; 7 bases are shared with TRBD1. This CDR3 contains 12 residues. The V gene end was trimmed by 0 bases and the J gene end by 9 bases; junction bases not matched to a gene: 4. Looked up from germline, CDR1 is DFQATT and CDR2 is SNEGSKA (reference sequence).